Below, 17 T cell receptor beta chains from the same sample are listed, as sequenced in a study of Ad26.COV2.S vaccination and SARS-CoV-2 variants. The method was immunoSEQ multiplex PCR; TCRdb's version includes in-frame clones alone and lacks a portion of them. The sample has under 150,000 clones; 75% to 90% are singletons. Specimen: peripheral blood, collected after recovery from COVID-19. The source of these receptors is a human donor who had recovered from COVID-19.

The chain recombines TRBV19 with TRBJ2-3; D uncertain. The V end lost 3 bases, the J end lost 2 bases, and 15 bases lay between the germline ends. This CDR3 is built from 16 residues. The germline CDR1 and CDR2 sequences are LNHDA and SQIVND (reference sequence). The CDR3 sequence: CASSILGGKNTDTQYF. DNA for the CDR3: TGTGCCAGTAGTATTCTTGGTGGCAAAAACACAGATACGCAGTATTTT.

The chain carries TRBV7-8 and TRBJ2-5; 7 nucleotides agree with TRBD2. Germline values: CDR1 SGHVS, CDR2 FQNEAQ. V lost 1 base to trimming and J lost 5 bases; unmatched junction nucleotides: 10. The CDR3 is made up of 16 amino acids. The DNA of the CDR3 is TGTGCCAGCAGCTTAGGCGGCGGGGGAATTATTGAGACCCAGTACTTC. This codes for CASSLGGGGIIETQYF.

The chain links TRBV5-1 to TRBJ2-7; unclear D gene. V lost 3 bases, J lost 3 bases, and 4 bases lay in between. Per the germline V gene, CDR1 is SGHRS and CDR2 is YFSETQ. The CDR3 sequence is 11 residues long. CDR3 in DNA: TGCGCCAGCAGCTCCGGCTACGAGCAGTACTTC. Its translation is CASSSGYEQYF.

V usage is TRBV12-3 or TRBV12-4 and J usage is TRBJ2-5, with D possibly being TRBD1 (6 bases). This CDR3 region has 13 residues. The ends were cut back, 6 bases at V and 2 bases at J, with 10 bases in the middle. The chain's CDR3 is CASRGTIQETQYF. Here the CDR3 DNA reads TGTGCCAGCAGAGGGACAATACAAGAGACCCAGTACTTC.

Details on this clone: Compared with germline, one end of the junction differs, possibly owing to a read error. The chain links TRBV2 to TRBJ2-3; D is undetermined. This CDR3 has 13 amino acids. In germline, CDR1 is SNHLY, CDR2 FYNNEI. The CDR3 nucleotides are TGTGCCAGCAGGGAAGAGCTAGCAGATACGCAGTATTTT. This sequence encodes CASREELADTQYF.

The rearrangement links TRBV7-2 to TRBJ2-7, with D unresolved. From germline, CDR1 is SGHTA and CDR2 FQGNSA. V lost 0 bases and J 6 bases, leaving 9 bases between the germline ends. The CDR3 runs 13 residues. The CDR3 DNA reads TGTGCCAGCAGCTTAGCGGAAGGGCTCGAGCAGTACTTC. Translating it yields CASSLAEGLEQYF.

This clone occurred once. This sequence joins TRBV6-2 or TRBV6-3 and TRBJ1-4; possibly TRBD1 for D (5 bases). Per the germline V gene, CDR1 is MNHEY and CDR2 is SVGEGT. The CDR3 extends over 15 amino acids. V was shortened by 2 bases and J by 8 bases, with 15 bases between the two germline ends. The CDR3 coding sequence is TGTGCCAGCAGTTACCTGAAACAGGTCGACGAAAAACTGTTTTTT. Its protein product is CASSYLKQVDEKLFF.

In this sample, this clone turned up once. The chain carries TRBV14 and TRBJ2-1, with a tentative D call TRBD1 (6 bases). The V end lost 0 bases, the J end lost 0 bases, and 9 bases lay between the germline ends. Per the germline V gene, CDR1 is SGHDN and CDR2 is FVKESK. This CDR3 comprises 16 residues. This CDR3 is CASSQEVRGSYNEQFF. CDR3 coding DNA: TGTGCCAGCAGCCAAGAGGTCAGGGGCTCCTACAATGAGCAGTTCTTC.

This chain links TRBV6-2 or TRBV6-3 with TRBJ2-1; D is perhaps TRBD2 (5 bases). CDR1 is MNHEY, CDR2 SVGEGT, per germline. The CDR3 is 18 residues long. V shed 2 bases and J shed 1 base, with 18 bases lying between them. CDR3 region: CASSYGPEGLRSYNEQFF. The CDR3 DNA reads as TGTGCCAGCAGTTACGGGCCTGAGGGTTTGAGGTCCTACAATGAGCAGTTCTTC.

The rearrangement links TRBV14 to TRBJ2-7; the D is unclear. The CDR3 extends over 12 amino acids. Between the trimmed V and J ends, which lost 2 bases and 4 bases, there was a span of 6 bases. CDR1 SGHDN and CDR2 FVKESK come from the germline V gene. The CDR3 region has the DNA TGTGCCAGCAGCCAATCTGGGTACGAGCAGTACTTC. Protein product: CASSQSGYEQYF.

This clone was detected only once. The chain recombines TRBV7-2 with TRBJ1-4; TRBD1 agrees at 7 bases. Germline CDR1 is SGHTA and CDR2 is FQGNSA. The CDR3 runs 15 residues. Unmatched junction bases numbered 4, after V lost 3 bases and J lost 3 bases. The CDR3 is CASSLAGTANEKLFF. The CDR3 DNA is TGTGCCAGCAGCTTGGCCGGGACAGCTAATGAAAAACTGTTTTTT.

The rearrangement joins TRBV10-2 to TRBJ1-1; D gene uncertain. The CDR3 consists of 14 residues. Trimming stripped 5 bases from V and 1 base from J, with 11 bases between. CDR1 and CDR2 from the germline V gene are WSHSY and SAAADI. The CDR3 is CASSSSTRNTEAFF. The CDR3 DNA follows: TGCGCCAGCAGTTCGAGCACTCGGAACACTGAAGCTTTCTTT.

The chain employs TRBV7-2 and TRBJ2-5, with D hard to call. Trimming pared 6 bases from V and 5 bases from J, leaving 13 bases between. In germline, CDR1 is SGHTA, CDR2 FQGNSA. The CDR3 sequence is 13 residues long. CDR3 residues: CASRERVGETQYF. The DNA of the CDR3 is TGTGCCAGCAGGGAAAGGGTAGGGGAGACCCAGTACTTC.

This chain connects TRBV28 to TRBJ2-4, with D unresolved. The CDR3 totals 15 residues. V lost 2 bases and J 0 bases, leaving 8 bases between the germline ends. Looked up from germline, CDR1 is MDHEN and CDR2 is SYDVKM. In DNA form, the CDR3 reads TGTGCCAGCAGTTTACTGCGCCTAGCCAAAAACATTCAGTACTTC. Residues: CASSLLRLAKNIQYF.

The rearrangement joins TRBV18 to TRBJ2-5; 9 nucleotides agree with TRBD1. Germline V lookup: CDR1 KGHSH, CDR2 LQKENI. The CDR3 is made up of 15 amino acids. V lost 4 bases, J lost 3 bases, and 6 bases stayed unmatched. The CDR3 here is CASSRGQGIEETQYF. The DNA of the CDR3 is TGTGCCAGCTCACGGGGACAGGGTATAGAAGAGACCCAGTACTTC.

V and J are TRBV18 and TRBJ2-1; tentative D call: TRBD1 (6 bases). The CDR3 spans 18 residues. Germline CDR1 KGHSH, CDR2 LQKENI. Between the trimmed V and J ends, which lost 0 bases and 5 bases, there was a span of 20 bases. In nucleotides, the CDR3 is TGTGCCAGCTCACCACCGGACAGAGGGACCCTCTCACACAATGAGCAGTTCTTC. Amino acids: CASSPPDRGTLSHNEQFF.

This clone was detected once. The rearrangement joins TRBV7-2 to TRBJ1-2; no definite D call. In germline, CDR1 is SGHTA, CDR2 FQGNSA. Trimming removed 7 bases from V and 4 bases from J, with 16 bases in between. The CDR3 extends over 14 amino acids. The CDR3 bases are TGTGCCAGCAACTCTCGGCCTGCAGCCTATGGCTACACCTTC. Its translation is CASNSRPAAYGYTF.